The clone carrying this TCR beta chain was counted ten times or more. Its target is unknown. Germline V gene lookup returns CDR1 SQVTM and CDR2 ANQGSEA. This CDR3 contains 13 residues. The V end lost 4 bases, the J end lost 5 bases, and 11 bases lay between the germline ends. This entry comes from a study of T cells in Graves' hyperthyroidism and ophthalmopathy. Study background: At the time of initial diagnosis and before any treatment, peripheral blood was collected.

Study-wide findings and caveats: The model foresaw ophthalmopathy a median around 6.4 months prior to onset.

Patients were aged 18 to 65, had disease duration under 2 months, and had newly diagnosed hyperthyroidism. Exclusion of a patient resulted from uncontrolled infection, other autoimmune disease, pregnancy or lactation. Amplification of TCR beta CDR3 regions used RNA as the template. An initial round of RT-PCR targeting the TCR CDR3 relied on the HTBI primer set. One entry per CDR3 protein results from TCRdb running MiXCR on the multiplex PCR reads. The sample lists around 600,000 distinct CDR3 sequences, about 15% occurring once. The origin of this receptor is a woman aged 25 to 45 with Graves' hyperthyroidism. Sequencing was carried out using blood. The chain carries TRBV29-1 and TRBJ1-4; the D is unclear. The CDR3 DNA follows: TGCAGCGTTGGGGCCGCCTCGAATGAAAAACTGTTTTTT. Translated, it gives CSVGAASNEKLFF. The complete variable domain, with remaining parts taken from reference TRBV29-1 and TRBJ1-4, reads SAVISQKPSRDICQRGTSLTIQCQVDSQVTMMFWYRQQPGQSLTLIATANQGSEATYESGFVIDKFPISRPNLTFSTLTVSNMSPEDSSIYLCSVGAASNEKLFFGSGTQLSVL.